The 16 T cell receptor beta chains below come from one sample, sequenced in a study of identical twins. A single record per CDR3 protein comes from TCRdb applying MiXCR to the 5' RACE reads. Here the sample spans about 530,000 distinct CDR3 sequences, over 12% being singletons. The same specimen was also included in a second study, on yellow fever vaccine responses in identical twins.

Source material: CD4+ T cells sorted from blood. All receptors derive from a young woman in good health.

This clonotype has at least ten counts. The chain has TRBV12-3 or TRBV12-4 and TRBJ1-1; TRBD1 agrees at 7 bases. The length of the CDR3 is 14 residues. V dropped 1 base and J dropped 4; count of bases not matched to a gene: 3. The DNA for the CDR3 is TGTGCCAGCAGTTTAGGGGACAGTATCACTGAAGCTTTCTTT. Residues: CASSLGDSITEAFF.

This chain joins TRBV11-2 and TRBJ2-3; D gene uncertain. The V end was cut by 4 bases, the J end by 2 bases, with 25 bases between. The CDR3 is 19 residues long. CDR1 is SGHAT, CDR2 FQNNGV, per germline. The CDR3 DNA reads as TGTGCCAGCAGCTCACCTTTCCAAAGGGCGCCAAGGGACACAGATACGCAGTATTTT. Its protein product is CASSSPFQRAPRDTDTQYF. The entire variable domain, with the rest obtained from reference TRBV11-2 and TRBJ2-3, is as follows: EAGVAQSPRYKIIEKRQSVAFWCNPISGHATLYWYQQILGQGPKLLIQFQNNGVVDDSQLPKDRFSAERLKGVDSTLKIQPAKLEDSAVYLCASSSPFQRAPRDTDTQYFGPGTRLTVL.

CDR3 DNA sequence: TGTGCCAGCAGTTTTTCCCGTAAGGGGGCGCCTTACAATGAGCAGTTCTTC. Protein product: CASSFSRKGAPYNEQFF. V gene TRBV27 combines with J gene TRBJ2-1, with 7 bases aligning to TRBD1. CDR1 and CDR2 from the germline V gene are MNHEY and SMNVEV (reference sequence). This CDR3 region has 17 residues. With V trimmed by 3 bases and J by 4 bases, 12 bases remained unmatched.

This clonotype was detected only a few times. V is TRBV7-2 and J is TRBJ2-5; the match to TRBD2 covers 7 bases. Germline V gene sequence: CDR1 SGHTA, CDR2 FQGNSA. This CDR3 is built from 15 residues. After removal of 2 bases from V and 4 bases from J, the junction contained 7 bases not matched to a gene. The CDR3 nucleotides are TGTGCCAGCAGCTTATCAGTGGGGGGGGGAGAGACCCAGTACTTC. Translation gives CASSLSVGGGETQYF.

Ten or more counts support this clonotype. The J gene is TRBJ2-1, the V gene TRBV12-3 or TRBV12-4; D ambiguous. The CDR3 has 13 residues. V was shortened by 6 bases and J by 10 bases, with 16 bases between the two germline ends. CDR3 DNA sequence: TGTGCCAGCAGCCGAAACAATCTCGCCGAGCAGTTCTTC. This gives the protein CASSRNNLAEQFF.

The table lists this clonotype with a few counts. The V call is TRBV20-1, the J call TRBJ2-3, with D tentatively TRBD1 (6 bases). V dropped 6 bases and J dropped 6 bases, with 13 bases sitting between them. This CDR3 spans 12 amino acids. Germline assignment: CDR1 DFQATT and CDR2 SNEGSKA (reference sequence). Here the CDR3 reads CSAGGGLDTQYF. The CDR3 DNA sequence: TGCAGTGCCGGTGGGGGCTTGGATACGCAGTATTTT.

This clonotype was counted only a few times. V gene TRBV2 combines with J gene TRBJ2-1; D not certain. The CDR3 runs to 13 residues. Trimming took 6 bases from V and 4 from J, leaving 10 bases between them. Germline lookup yields CDR1 SNHLY and CDR2 FYNNEI. The CDR3 nucleotides read TGTGCCAGCAGGAAGACCCTATACAATGAGCAGTTCTTC. Translated, it gives CASRKTLYNEQFF.

The chain carries TRBV12-3 or TRBV12-4 and TRBJ1-3, with TRBD1 matching over 10 bases. CDR3 length: 17 residues. Trimming took 3 bases from V and 5 from J; bases not matched to a gene: 10. The CDR3 DNA follows: TGTGCCAGCAGTTTGGGGGACGGGACAGGGGTTAGAAACACCATATATTTT. Translated: CASSLGDGTGVRNTIYF.

Turning to this clonotype: The conserved phenylalanine or tryptophan is not found at the CDR3 terminus, so this likely reflects a read error. This sequence joins TRBV5-1 and TRBJ1-1; no definite D call. The germline gives CDR1 SGHRS, CDR2 YFSETQ. Trimming removed 0 bases from V and 4 bases from J, with 16 bases in between. The CDR3 is 16 amino acids. The CDR3 is CASSLEFRRRGTEAFS. The DNA of the CDR3 is TGCGCCAGCAGCTTGGAATTCCGAAGACGGGGCACTGAAGCTTTCTCT.

This clonotype occurred a few times. CDR3 coding DNA: TGTGCCAGCAGTTTTTCTTCGGGAAACACCGGGGAGCTGTTTTTT. Protein product: CASSFSSGNTGELFF. The V and J genes are TRBV28 and TRBJ2-2; TRBD2 is a possible D gene (5 bases). The length of the CDR3 is 15 residues. Trimming took off 3 bases at V and 2 bases at J, with 10 bases between the two ends. Germline-derived CDR1 and CDR2 are MDHEN and SYDVKM.

This clonotype has a handful of counts. The chain joins TRBV12-3 or TRBV12-4 to TRBJ1-5; D is unclear. CDR3 length: 14 amino acids. V lost 8 bases, J lost 0 bases, and 11 bases lay in between. The CDR3 region has the DNA TGTGCCAGCGGCCGGACGTATAGCAATCAGCCCCAGCATTTT. Protein: CASGRTYSNQPQHF.

The chain carries TRBV12-3 or TRBV12-4 and TRBJ1-1; no clear D gene. CDR3 length: 15 amino acids. Trimming shortened V by 1 base and J by 1 base, and 10 bases separated the two germline ends. The CDR3 reads CASSLGGISNTEAFF. DNA of the CDR3: TGTGCCAGCAGTTTAGGAGGTATATCGAACACTGAAGCTTTCTTT.

V and J are TRBV20-1 and TRBJ2-7; D is possibly TRBD2 (5 bases). Trimming removed 0 bases at V and 3 bases at J, with 12 bases between. This CDR3 has 14 residues. Germline CDR1 DFQATT, CDR2 SNEGSKA (reference sequence). Written as DNA, the CDR3 is TGCAGTGCTAGAGATTTAGCCCGGGGCTACGAGCAGTACTTC. Amino acid sequence: CSARDLARGYEQYF.

The chain links TRBV10-2 to TRBJ2-5, with D perhaps given as TRBD1 or TRBD2 (5 bases each). The CDR3 is 15 amino acids. The V gene lost 2 bases and the J gene lost 1 base, with 11 bases spanning the gap. Germline loops: CDR1 WSHSY, CDR2 SAAADI. For the CDR3, the DNA is TGCGCCAGCAGTGAGCCCGGGACCACCCAAGAGACCCAGTACTTC. This codes for CASSEPGTTQETQYF.

This clonotype was recorded a few times. This sequence joins TRBV20-1 and TRBJ2-7; TRBD2 agrees at 9 bases. The V segment lost 3 bases and the J segment 2 bases; nucleotides outside the gene matches: 8. The CDR3 has 15 residues. The germline V gene encodes CDR1 DFQATT and CDR2 SNEGSKA (reference sequence). The CDR3 DNA reads as TGCAGTGCTAGTGAGACTAGCGGAGGGGCCTACGAGCAGTACTTC. Amino acid sequence: CSASETSGGAYEQYF.

This chain joins TRBV7-9 and TRBJ1-5; a weak D match, TRBD1 (6 bases). Germline V gives CDR1 SEHNR, CDR2 FQNEAQ (reference sequence). Deletions cut 1 base from V and 6 bases from J, with 13 bases between. The CDR3 runs to 15 residues. CDR3 sequence: CASSLEGGRLQPQHF. The CDR3 DNA follows: TGTGCCAGCAGCTTAGAGGGGGGGCGCCTTCAGCCCCAGCATTTT.